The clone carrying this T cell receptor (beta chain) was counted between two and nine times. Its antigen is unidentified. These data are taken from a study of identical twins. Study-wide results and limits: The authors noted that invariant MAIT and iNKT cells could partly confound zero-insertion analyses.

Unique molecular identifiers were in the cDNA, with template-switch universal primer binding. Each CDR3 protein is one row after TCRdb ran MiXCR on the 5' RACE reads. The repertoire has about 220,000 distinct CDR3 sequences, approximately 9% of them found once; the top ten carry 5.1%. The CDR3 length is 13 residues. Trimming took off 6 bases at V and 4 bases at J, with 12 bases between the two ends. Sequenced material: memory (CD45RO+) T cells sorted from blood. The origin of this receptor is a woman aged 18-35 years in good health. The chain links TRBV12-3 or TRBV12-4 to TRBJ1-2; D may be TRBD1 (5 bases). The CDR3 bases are TGTGCCAGCAGGAGAGACGGGGGCTATGGCTACACCTTC. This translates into CASRRDGGYGYTF.